This entry is about one T cell receptor beta chain. Out of unsorted whole blood came the blood RNA, and germline DNA was extracted as well. The sample is drawn from a study of tumor-infiltrating lymphocytes in primary liver carcinoma. Using a constant-region primer together with ProtoScript II reverse transcriptase, TCR beta cDNA was made from 500 ng of total RNA. Amplification in three nested multiplex PCR rounds with slightly modified ARM-PCR gave rise to TCR beta libraries. The two initial PCR rounds, around 11 cycles each, used TRBV1-TRBV30 forward and C-beta reverse primers. TCRdb re-analysed the multiplex PCR reads in MiXCR, keeping a single row per CDR3 protein. This sample yields around 330,000 distinct CDR3 sequences, of which less than 75% are seen a single time; about 8.4% belongs to the top ten. V was cut by 6 bases and J by 7 bases, with 19 bases left in between. The CDR3 contains 15 residues. Per the germline V gene, CDR1 is MDHEN and CDR2 is SYDVKM.

The receptor was derived from a middle-aged man with primary liver carcinoma and hepatitis B virus infection. J is TRBJ2-1 and V is TRBV28; possibly TRBD1 for D (9 bases). Sequenced input: peripheral blood. CDR3 in amino acids: CASRSGGTGSNEQFF. CDR3 nucleotides: TGTGCCAGCAGGTCGGGAGGGACAGGGTCGAATGAGCAGTTCTTC.